The 26 T cell receptor beta chains in this list originate from one sample, sequenced in a study of beta chain features in type 1 diabetes. General observations from the study: Shortening that was moderate but significant affected the TCRB CDR3s of Type 1 diabetes patients in all four CD4+ subsets.

These receptors have no known antigen. The study reverse transcribed the entire isolated RNA, so it sequenced expressed TCRB transcripts. The table came from immunoSEQ multiplex PCR; TCRdb's copy has only in-frame clones and leaves some out. The sample shows around 710,000 clones, around an eighth of them seen only once. The sample consisted of naive CD4+ T cells from blood. Receptor source: a man younger than 40 with type 1 diabetes.

CDR3 region: CASSNSGYGGYTF. The CDR3 region has the DNA TGTGCCAGTAGCAACTCGGGGTATGGAGGCTACACCTTC. The V gene is TRBV19, the J gene TRBJ1-2; D ambiguous. Germline V CDR1 and CDR2: LNHDA, SQIVND (reference sequence). With 6 bases removed from V and 8 bases from J, the gap between germline ends came to 16 bases. The length of the CDR3 is 13 residues.

The V and J genes are TRBV19 and TRBJ1-6; D not resolved. V was shortened by 7 bases and J by 6 bases, with 13 bases between the two germline ends. CDR3 length equals 14 residues. Germline V gene sequence: CDR1 LNHDA, CDR2 SQIVND (reference sequence). CDR3 bases: TGTGCCAGTACCTCGGGCGGAACTAATTCACCCCTCCACTTT. Protein sequence: CASTSGGTNSPLHF.

V usage is TRBV18 and J usage is TRBJ1-1; D uncertain. This CDR3 has 15 residues. Germline CDR1 reads KGHSH; CDR2 reads LQKENI. Trimming removed 3 bases from V and 1 base from J, with 12 bases in between. CDR3 nucleotides: TGTGCCAGCTCACCGGTTGAAGGCCGGAACACTGAAGCTTTCTTT. This encodes CASSPVEGRNTEAFF.

The CDR3 region is CAWSVPSGGVGGEQYF. CDR3 DNA sequence: TGTGCCTGGAGTGTACCCTCTGGGGGGGTGGGAGGCGAGCAGTACTTC. J is TRBJ2-5 and V is TRBV30, with 7 bases matching TRBD2. Near its end, the DNA agrees better with TRBJ2-7, so the J call may be wrong. The CDR3 is 16 residues long. Germline CDR1 and CDR2: GTSNPN and SVGIG (reference sequence).

The rearrangement links TRBV29-1 to TRBJ2-5, with 7 nucleotides matching TRBD1. The J segment lost 11 bases and the V segment lost 7 bases, leaving 13 bases of the junction unmatched. The CDR3 has 12 amino acids. Germline CDR1 and CDR2: SQVTM and ANQGSEA. The CDR3 DNA follows: TGCAGCGCGACAGGGTACGAGGGGGAGCAGTACTTC. It is translated as CSATGYEGEQYF.

The table lists this clone with a few counts. This chain joins TRBV25-1 and TRBJ2-6; D remains unclear. CDR3 length: 16 amino acids. The germline V and J ends were trimmed by 2 bases and 0 bases, with 8 bases remaining between them. Germline V lookup: CDR1 MGHDK, CDR2 SYGVNS. The DNA of the CDR3 is TGTGCCAGCAGTGAAATAAAACGCTCTGGGGCCAACGTCCTGACTTTC. It specifies CASSEIKRSGANVLTF.

This clone was counted between two and nine times. The V and J genes are TRBV12-5 and TRBJ1-1; D uncertain. Deletions cut 6 bases from V and 7 bases from J, with 9 bases between. This CDR3 is 11 amino acids long. CDR1 is LGHNT, CDR2 FRNRAP, per germline. The CDR3 region is CASGAFGEAFF. The CDR3 coding sequence is TGTGCTAGTGGGGCTTTCGGTGAAGCTTTCTTT. Full variable domain (rest looked up from reference TRBV12-5 and TRBJ1-1): DARVTQTPRHKVTEMGQEVTMRCQPILGHNTVFWYRQTMMQGLELLAYFRNRAPLDDSGMPKDRFSAEMPDATLATLKIQPSEPRDSAVYFCASGAFGEAFFGQGTRLTVV.

This clone was counted at least ten times. V is TRBV7-2 and J is TRBJ2-5; D is unresolved. CDR3 size: 14 residues. CDR1 and CDR2 from the germline V gene are SGHTA and FQGNSA. Trimming cost V 5 bases and J 5 bases, with 15 bases left between them. In DNA form, the CDR3 reads TGTGCCAGCAGCGGAGCGTTCCAGAGGGAGACCCAGTACTTC. Translation: CASSGAFQRETQYF.

The J gene is TRBJ1-1, the V gene TRBV9; D not resolved. Germline lookup yields CDR1 SGDLS and CDR2 YYNGEE. With 7 bases removed from V and 2 bases from J, the gap between germline ends came to 12 bases. The CDR3 consists of 13 residues. The CDR3 reads CASAPLTNTEAFF. Here the CDR3 DNA reads TGTGCCAGCGCCCCCTTGACAAACACTGAAGCTTTCTTT.

The chain is built from TRBV30 and TRBJ2-3, with 8 positions matching TRBD2. V gave up 4 bases and J gave up 2 bases; unmatched junction bases: 5. The germline V gene has CDR1 GTSNPN and CDR2 SVGIG (reference sequence). The CDR3 is made up of 14 amino acids. The CDR3 loop is CAWTGLGNTDTQYF. CDR3 DNA: TGTGCCTGGACGGGACTAGGAAACACAGATACGCAGTATTTT.

This chain uses TRBV28 with TRBJ2-7; 9 bases fit TRBD1. Trimming at V came to 4 bases and at J to 5 bases, leaving 9 bases not matched to a gene. The germline gives CDR1 MDHEN, CDR2 SYDVKM. This CDR3 region has 15 residues. The CDR3 DNA is TGTGCCAGCAGTTCCCAGGGGACAGGGATCGACGAGCAGTACTTC. It yields the protein CASSSQGTGIDEQYF. Full variable domain (rest looked up from reference TRBV28 and TRBJ2-7): DVKVTQSSRYLVKRTGEKVFLECVQDMDHENMFWYRQDPGLGLRLIYFSYDVKMKEKGDIPEGYSVSREKKERFSLILESASTNQTSMYLCASSSQGTGIDEQYFGPGTRLTVT.

This clone occurred a few times. The chain couples TRBV5-5 to TRBJ2-4; D might be TRBD1 or TRBD2, each matching 5 bases. V was pared by 5 bases and J by 3 bases, with 21 bases between. Germline V gene sequence: CDR1 SGHKS, CDR2 YYEKEE (reference sequence). The CDR3 is made up of 17 amino acids. The CDR3 reads CASRSSGSPGGKNIQYF. The CDR3 region has the DNA TGTGCCAGCAGGTCTTCAGGGTCCCCCGGAGGCAAAAACATTCAGTACTTC.

The chain combines TRBV28 with TRBJ1-2; TRBD1 is a possible D gene (6 bases). The CDR3 runs to 14 residues. Germline assignment: CDR1 MDHEN and CDR2 SYDVKM. V dropped 3 bases and J dropped 6 bases, with 14 bases sitting between them. This CDR3 reads CASSFGGRDHGYTF. DNA of the CDR3: TGTGCCAGCAGTTTCGGGGGGCGCGATCATGGCTACACCTTC.

The rearrangement links TRBV4-3 to TRBJ2-3, with D tentatively TRBD1 (8 bases). CDR1 and CDR2 from the germline V gene are LGHNA and YSLEER. CDR3 length: 15 amino acids. V lost 4 bases, J lost 4 bases, and 15 bases lay in between. DNA for the CDR3: TGCGCCAGCAGCCCAGGGGGCGGGGGATCAGATACGCAGTATTTT. This sequence encodes CASSPGGGGSDTQYF.

This clone occurred a few times. CDR3 amino acids: CASSAGQLNTEAFF. CDR3 bases: TGTGCCAGCAGCGCGGGACAGCTGAACACTGAAGCTTTCTTT. J is TRBJ1-1 and V is TRBV7-9, with TRBD1 identical over 7 bases. V was clipped by 5 bases and J by 0 bases; unmatched bases: 3. This CDR3 is built from 14 residues. The germline gives CDR1 SEHNR, CDR2 FQNEAQ (reference sequence).

V usage is TRBV30 and J usage is TRBJ2-3, with TRBD1 as a possible D gene (5 bases). The CDR3 extends over 15 amino acids. Trimming shortened V by 2 bases and J by 1 base, and 13 bases separated the two germline ends. CDR1 is GTSNPN and CDR2 is SVGIG in the germline V gene (reference sequence). CDR3 region: CAWSRQGLRTDTQYF. The CDR3 DNA sequence: TGTGCCTGGAGTAGGCAGGGTCTTCGCACAGATACGCAGTATTTT.

This clone appeared a few times. Other DNA variants within this sample encode the same CDR3. This chain uses TRBV6-5 with TRBJ2-1; D unclear. V dropped 0 bases and J dropped 0 bases, with 9 bases sitting between them. The germline V gene encodes CDR1 MNHEY and CDR2 SVGAGI. This CDR3 has 16 residues. For the CDR3, the DNA is TGTGCCAGCAGTTACTCGAGGAGTTACTCCTACAATGAGCAGTTCTTC. This sequence encodes CASSYSRSYSYNEQFF.

With regard to this clone: Other DNA sequences in the same sample also yield this CDR3. The rearrangement links TRBV20-1 to TRBJ2-5; D call uncertain. The germline V gene has CDR1 DFQATT and CDR2 SNEGSKA (reference sequence). The CDR3 runs to 11 residues. V was cut by 3 bases and J by 3 bases, with 5 bases left in between. In DNA, the CDR3 is TGCAGTGCTAGGACCGAAGAGACCCAGTACTTC. Translation: CSARTEETQYF.

This chain joins TRBV25-1 and TRBJ1-6; 9 bases map to TRBD1. V shed 2 bases and J 8 bases; nucleotides not matched to a gene: 4. Per the germline V gene, CDR1 is MGHDK and CDR2 is SYGVNS. CDR3 size: 15 residues. CDR3 region: CASSEQDRGDSPLHF. In DNA form, the CDR3 reads TGTGCCAGCAGTGAACAGGACAGGGGTGATTCACCCCTCCACTTT.

The chain joins TRBV27 to TRBJ1-6; a possible D gene is TRBD1 (5 bases). CDR1 and CDR2 from the germline V gene are MNHEY and SMNVEV (reference sequence). Trimming pared 0 bases from V and 9 bases from J, leaving 9 bases between. This CDR3 has 14 residues. CDR3 bases: TGTGCCAGCAGTTTATCTAGGGGTATTTCACCCCTCCACTTT. Protein: CASSLSRGISPLHF.

This clone has only a few counts. The chain joins TRBV11-2 to TRBJ2-2; D is possibly TRBD1 or TRBD2 (5 bases each). Germline-derived CDR1 and CDR2 are SGHAT and FQNNGV. V lost 5 bases to trimming and J lost 3 bases, with 19 bases between them. The CDR3 runs to 17 residues. CDR3 DNA: TGTGCCAGCAGCAACCCCTCGGGGCAGATATACACCGGGGAGCTGTTTTTT. This encodes CASSNPSGQIYTGELFF.

The V call is TRBV5-1, the J call TRBJ2-5, with 8 bases identical to TRBD2. This CDR3 region has 15 residues. Germline V lookup: CDR1 SGHRS, CDR2 YFSETQ. V lost 2 bases and J lost 1; bases outside the gene matches: 4. DNA of the CDR3: TGCGCCAGCAGCTTCCGCGGGGGGCCCCAAGAGACCCAGTACTTC. Translation gives CASSFRGGPQETQYF.

The chain couples TRBV19 to TRBJ1-5, with D perhaps matching TRBD1 (5 bases). The V and J ends lost 11 bases and 0 bases respectively, with 14 bases between them. Looked up from germline, CDR1 is LNHDA and CDR2 is SQIVND (reference sequence). This CDR3 region has 14 residues. The CDR3 nucleotides are TGTGCCGGCCGGGACGGGTATAGCAATCAGCCCCAGCATTTT. This codes for CAGRDGYSNQPQHF.

The genes are TRBV9 and TRBJ2-1; 7 bases are shared with TRBD1. The trim removed 4 bases at V and 7 bases at J, leaving 8 bases unmatched. Germline CDR1 and CDR2: SGDLS and YYNGEE. The CDR3 totals 14 residues. The CDR3 DNA reads as TGTGCCAGCAGCTTGGAACGACAGGGTAATGAGCAGTTCTTC. Protein: CASSLERQGNEQFF. Full variable domain (remainder filled in from reference TRBV9 and TRBJ2-1): DSGVTQTPKHLITATGQRVTLRCSPRSGDLSVYWYQQSLDQGLQFLIQYYNGEERAKGNILERFSAQQFPDLHSELNLSSLELGDSALYFCASSLERQGNEQFFGPGTRLTVL.

This clone has more than one count but fewer than ten. The V gene is TRBV14, the J gene TRBJ2-7; D perhaps matches TRBD1 (6 bases). CDR1 and CDR2 from the germline V gene are SGHDN and FVKESK. Trimming removed 0 bases at V and 4 bases at J, with 13 bases between. CDR3 length equals 15 residues. For the CDR3, the DNA is TGTGCCAGCAGCCAAGATCACAGGGTGGAATACGAGCAGTACTTC. It translates to CASSQDHRVEYEQYF.

In this sample, this clone turned up a few times. This rearrangement joins TRBV10-3 to TRBJ2-7; 10 nucleotides match TRBD1. The junction had 12 bases not matched to a gene; V was cut back by 6 bases and J by 4 bases. The germline V gene encodes CDR1 ENHRY and CDR2 SYGVKD. CDR3 size: 16 residues. The CDR3, as DNA: TGTGCCATCAGGGCCTCCGGGACAGGGGCTAGATACGAGCAGTACTTC. Translating it yields CAIRASGTGARYEQYF.